This T cell receptor beta chain is drawn from a study of T cells in Graves' hyperthyroidism and ophthalmopathy. V lost 11 bases and J 10 bases, leaving 20 bases between the germline ends. The CDR3 has 13 amino acids. Germline values: CDR1 SGHAT, CDR2 FQNNGV. Patients were excluded because of uncontrolled infection, other autoimmune disease, pregnancy or lactation. Amplification targeted TCR beta CDR3 regions from RNA transcripts. The HTBI set primed first-round TCR CDR3 RT-PCR. TCRdb recomputed calls from the multiplex PCR reads with MiXCR, one row per CDR3 protein. The sample carries 550,000 to 800,000 distinct CDR3 sequences, approximately 15% recorded once. This clonotype occurred many times.

This clonotype originated in a man aged 50-60 years with Graves' hyperthyroidism. Sequenced material: blood. The chain carries TRBV11-2 and TRBJ1-4; maybe TRBD1 (5 bases). CDR3 coding DNA: TGTGCCGGGGCTGAGGGGACCGGGGGAAAACTGTTTTTT. Amino acid sequence: CAGAEGTGGKLFF. The full variable domain, in which reference TRBV11-2 and TRBJ1-4 provide the parts outside the CDR3, is EAGVAQSPRYKIIEKRQSVAFWCNPISGHATLYWYQQILGQGPKLLIQFQNNGVVDDSQLPKDRFSAERLKGVDSTLKIQPAKLEDSAVYLCAGAEGTGGKLFFGSGTQLSVL.